This TCR beta chain was recorded in a study of blood T cell repertoires in COVID-19. About the study: Italy, Spain and the United States were the sources of the convalescent and acute COVID-19 samples. T cells, B-cell-depleted T cells, or PBMCs supplied cDNA or gDNA.

Per the authors' pipeline: The assay estimated nucleated cells by amplifying reference gene primers. Sequenced by immunoSEQ multiplex PCR; TCRdb stores in-frame clones only, minus some. V, J and clone size were drawn from that table, and D and trimming were deduced from the DNA. This sample carries about 160,000 clones, 90% of them seen once, and the ten largest clones take about 18%. Germline CDR1 reads MNHNY; CDR2 reads SVGAGI (reference sequence). The CDR3 contains 17 residues. With V trimmed by 5 bases and J by 1 base, 5 bases remained unmatched. Material for sequencing was peripheral blood. This clonotype was obtained from a man aged 55 to 70 with active or convalescent COVID-19. V gene TRBV6-6 combines with J gene TRBJ2-6, with 10 bases identical to TRBD1. CDR3 amino acids: CASSQTGGGSGANVLTF. In DNA, the CDR3 is TGTGCCAGCAGTCAGACAGGGGGCGGATCTGGGGCCAACGTCCTGACTTTC.